This T cell receptor beta chain was recovered during a study of post-analysis software for immune sequencing data (dated by TCRdb to about 2015). Regarding the research as a whole: Relapsing-remitting, secondary progressive and progressive-relapsing multiple sclerosis were recorded as disease courses, and subtype annotation was lacking for some patients. Patient repertoires were compared against 11 previously published healthy control repertoires from donors aged roughly 6 to 26 years. A subset of samples was prepared in parallel using single-end sample barcoding, then pooled and co-amplified after Illumina adapter ligation. The investigation overall reported the following: Normalized Chao1 diversity was significantly lower in multiple sclerosis patients than controls, suggesting substantial peripheral T-cell clonal expansion. The control group was slightly older than the multiple sclerosis patient group. Strong co-clustering of samples prepared in the same batch was shown by direct clustering with F measure, prompting a batch-effect correction. Four or five TRBV segments, including TRBV5-6, TRBV5-1 and TRBV20-1, were significantly more frequent in patients than controls.

CDR1 and CDR2 were assigned from the germline V gene (reference sequence) as DFQATT and SNEGSKA. The CDR3 starts with the cysteine, ends with the phenylalanine, and has 15 residues. Only the CDR3 DNA is retained, 45 bases long and in frame from the first base. For this chain, trimming is 5 bases at the V end and 1 base at the J end, and the number of junction bases without a gene match is 10. Only a few counts were recorded for this clonotype. The clone's antigen remains unknown. It has no much larger one-base neighbor in the sample; base qualities were not kept. This specimen's time point label, per the study, means: second blood draw from one MS patient after hematopoietic stem cell transplantation. TCR beta repertoires were profiled from peripheral blood of 13 young patients with multiple sclerosis to demonstrate the VDJtools post-analysis software. Multiple sclerosis patients were children and adolescents aged about 6 to 16 years.

The library was obtained by PCR. Sequenced on an Illumina HiSeq 2500. To reduce PCR and sequencing biases, unique molecular identifiers were built into the TCR beta cDNA libraries. About 500,000 cDNA molecules were obtained for every 1 to 10 million input T cells, so each molecule roughly corresponded to one T cell. The same protocol used for the earlier healthy control dataset was applied to prepare and sequence the patient libraries. Within a given batch, samples were prepared together, multiplexed and sequenced on the same HiSeq lane. For the original study's pipeline: Raw barcoded reads were processed with MIGEC, and single-read molecular identifier groups were discarded before consensus assembly and CDR3 extraction. VDJtools was used for post-analysis of the clonotype tables, and diversity was normalized by down-sampling every dataset to the size of the smallest sample. To correct batch-related cross-sample contamination, repertoire overlap clustering matched CDR3 amino acid sequences but not nucleotide sequences. Using fastp at Q25 and MiXCR, TCRdb reprocessed the public reads and kept productive beta chains. Here each entry gathers all rows of one CDR3 protein and keeps the most common genes and DNA. What appears here as the V and J calls and clone size reflects TCRdb's work, not the paper's. This sample gives around 150,000 distinct CDR3 sequences in total; around 36% of them show up just once. The ten biggest clones cover roughly 28% of the sample.

Sequencing was performed on blood, taken after autologous hematopoietic stem cell transplantation. In this chain, TRBV20-1 is recombined with TRBJ2-5, with 7 bases matching TRBD1. The TCR originated in a girl aged 5-17 years with multiple sclerosis. Donor details come from another sample of the same person, matched by shared clones. The CDR3 amino acid sequence is: CSAGHPGTAQETQYF. The sequenced DNA is TGCAGTGCTGGACACCCCGGGACAGCCCAAGAGACCCAGTACTTC.